This T cell receptor (beta chain) was captured by sequencing in a study of T cell repertoires in cytomegalovirus infection. Turning to the study itself: Evidence of both CMV infection and a matching HLA type came from public TCR beta signatures. Study results and caveats: Ex vivo, HLA-C-restricted CMV-specific TCR beta clonotypes prevailed over the rest of the response. Carriers of CMV plus the relevant HLA were identified by cumulative public TCR beta family frequency.

This clonotype was seen a few times. The antigen remains unidentified. TCRdb reprocessed the reads via MiXCR and lists one record per CDR3 protein. The sample lists under 200,000 distinct CDR3 sequences; about 15% were seen once. With 6 bases removed from V and 0 bases from J, the gap between germline ends came to 18 bases. This CDR3 is built from 17 residues. Looked up from germline, CDR1 is MNHNY and CDR2 is SVGAGI (reference sequence). This clonotype was sampled from a human donor in good health (CMV status not recorded). Some clones in this sample may be carry-over from other donors' samples. The material sequenced was CD8+ T cells from PBMCs. V gene TRBV6-6 combines with J gene TRBJ1-3, with unresolved D. CDR3 in amino acids: CASSPLTGILSGNTIYF. CDR3 bases: TGTGCCAGCAGCCCCCTAACCGGCATCCTCTCTGGAAACACCATATATTTT.